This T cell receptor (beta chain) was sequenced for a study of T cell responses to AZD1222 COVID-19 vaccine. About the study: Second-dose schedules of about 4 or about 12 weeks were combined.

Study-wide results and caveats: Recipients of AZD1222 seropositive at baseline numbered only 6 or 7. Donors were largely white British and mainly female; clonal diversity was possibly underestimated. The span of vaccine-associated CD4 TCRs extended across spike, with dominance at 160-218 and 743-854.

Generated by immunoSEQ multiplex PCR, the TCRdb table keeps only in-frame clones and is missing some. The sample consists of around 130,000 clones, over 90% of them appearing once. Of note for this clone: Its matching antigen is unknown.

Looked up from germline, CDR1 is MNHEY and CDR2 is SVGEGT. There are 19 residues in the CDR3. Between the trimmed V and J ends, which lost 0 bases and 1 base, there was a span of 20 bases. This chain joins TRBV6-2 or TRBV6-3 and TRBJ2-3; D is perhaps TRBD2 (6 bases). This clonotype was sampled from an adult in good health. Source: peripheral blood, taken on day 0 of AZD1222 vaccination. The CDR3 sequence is CASSYSIVVFGGRTDTQYF. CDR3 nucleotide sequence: TGTGCCAGCAGTTACTCGATAGTTGTTTTCGGAGGGCGCACAGATACGCAGTATTTT.